Listed here is a single TCR beta chain. The data originate from a study of early T cells in non-severe SARS-CoV-2 infection. Study overall: Chains stayed unpaired after sequencing of bulk RNA from unsorted whole blood.

Individual cDNA molecules each received unique molecular identifiers attached to them. TCRdb passed the 5' RACE reads through MiXCR, listing each CDR3 protein once. The profile shows some 76,000 distinct CDR3 sequences, 15% to 19% of them singletons. The trim removed 5 bases at V and 8 bases at J, leaving 7 bases unmatched. This CDR3 spans 13 amino acids. The germline V gene has CDR1 SQVTM and CDR2 ANQGSEA. V usage is TRBV29-1 and J usage is TRBJ2-1; TRBD1 matches at 9 bases. This receptor was obtained from an adult who was a healthcare worker with PCR-confirmed SARS-CoV-2 infection or an uninfected control (not recorded which). The specimen sequenced was whole blood. This CDR3 reads CSVPRTGDDEQFF. In DNA, the CDR3 is TGCAGCGTTCCCCGGACAGGGGATGATGAGCAGTTCTTC.